This is a list of T cell receptor beta chains from one sample in a study of tumor and adjacent non-tumor tissue in lung cancer. From the multiplex PCR reads, TCRdb called clonotypes with MiXCR, one entry per CDR3 protein. Among 200,000 to 250,000 distinct CDR3 sequences listed, 60% to 75% were seen once. Sequenced material: lung tumor tissue. The receptors were sampled from a man aged 55-75 years with non-small cell lung cancer. Each CDR3 is given with its conserved first and last residue. A D gene is named only where the DNA matches it firmly. Size is omitted from some rows. Given values are once, few, many or a class for expanded clones.

NA	NA	TRBJ2-6	TRBV4-3	CASRQEAVSRANVPTF	TGCGCCAGCAGGCAAGAGGCGGTGTCTAGGGCCAACGTCCCGACTTTC
NA	once	TRBJ2-6	TRBV11-1	CANSLAFGPGANVQTF	NA
NA	NA	TRBJ2-3	TRBV11-2	CASSLGMRSSTDTQYF	TGTGCCAGTAGCTTGGGCATGCGTTCTAGCACAGATACGCAGTATTTT
NA	NA	TRBJ1-4	TRBV6-5	CSSSYSFAANEKLFF	TGTTCCAGCAGTTACTCGTTTGCGGCTAATGAAAAACTGTTTTTT
TRBD1	many	TRBJ2-5	TRBV11-3	CASSSPGTGVKETQYF	TGTGCCAGCAGCTCCCCCGGGACAGGGGTCAAAGAGACCCAGTACTTC
NA	NA	TRBJ1-5	TRBV6-2/TRBV6-3	CASSFSTGIGQPQHF	TGTGCCAGCAGTTTCTCCACAGGGATCGGTCAGCCCCAGCATTTT
NA	NA	TRBJ1-6	TRBV11-2	CASSVRDLGNTPLHF	TGTGCAAGCAGCGTGAGGGACCTAGGAAATACACCCCTCCACTTT
NA	NA	TRBJ1-2	TRBV5-1	CASRHPVYGYTF	TGCGCCAGCAGACATCCAGTCTATGGCTACACCTTC
TRBD1	NA	TRBJ1-6	TRBV4-1	CASSHFQGARGNSPLQF	TGCGCCAGTAGCCACTTCCAGGGGGCGCGGGGAAATTCACCCCTCCAATTT
NA	once	TRBJ2-2	TRBV11-1	CASRKNQGSYTGEPFF	TGTGCAAGCAGAAAAAATCAGGGGTCCTACACCGGGGAGCCGTTTTTT
NA	NA	TRBJ2-2	TRBV7-8	CASSSSLFGELFF	TGTGCCAGCAGCTCGTCATTGTTCGGGGAGCTGTTTTTT
TRBD2	NA	TRBJ2-7	TRBV11-2	CASRLSASGGEQYF	TGTGCCAGCAGACTCTCGGCTAGCGGAGGCGAGCAGTACTTC
NA	NA	TRBJ2-5	TRBV20-1	CNARAREQETQYF	TGCAATGCTAGGGCTAGAGAACAAGAGACCCAGTACTTC
TRBD1	few	TRBJ1-2	TRBV12-3/TRBV12-4	CASSFGDSANYGYTF	TGTGCCAGCAGTTTTGGGGACAGTGCTAACTATGGCTACACCTTC
NA	many	TRBJ2-6	TRBV29-1	CSVDLTGANVLTF	TGCAGCGTTGATTTGACCGGGGCCAACGTCCTGACTTTC
NA	NA	TRBJ2-2	TRBV28	CASSFWTGDTGELFF	TGTGCCAGCAGTTTTTGGACGGGGGACACCGGGGAGCTGTTTTTT
NA	few	TRBJ2-3	TRBV10-3	CAITSGSGGDTQYF	TGTGCCATCACCAGCGGGTCGGGCGGAGATACGCAGTATTTT
TRBD1	many	TRBJ1-6	TRBV20-1	CSARGRPGQLDSPLHF	TGCAGTGCTAGAGGCAGACCGGGACAGCTGGATTCACCCCTCCACTTT
NA	NA	TRBJ2-2	TRBV11-3	CASASGPDTGELFF	TGTGCCAGCGCCTCCGGGCCGGACACCGGGGAGCTGTTTTTT
TRBD2	NA	TRBJ2-7	TRBV4-3	CASTQELAPSYEQYF	TGCGCCAGCACCCAAGAACTAGCGCCTTCTTACGAGCAGTACTTC
TRBD2	once	TRBJ2-2	TRBV6-1	CANKSATAGGSTGELFF	TGTGCCAACAAGTCGGCCACGGCGGGAGGGAGCACCGGGGAGCTGTTTTTT
NA	few	TRBJ2-5	TRBV4-1	CASSQEGGGDAQETQYF	TGCGCCAGCAGCCAAGAAGGCGGGGGCGACGCCCAAGAGACCCAGTACTTC
NA	NA	TRBJ1-1	TRBV12-3/TRBV12-4	CGSRYDRPGTEAFF	TGTGGCAGCAGGTACGACAGGCCGGGCACTGAAGCTTTCTTT
NA	NA	TRBJ2-7	TRBV6-2/TRBV6-3	CASTTWPYYEQYF	TGTGCCAGCACTACCTGGCCGTACTACGAGCAGTACTTC
NA	NA	TRBJ2-3	TRBV5-1	CASSLGSDTDTQYF	TGCGCCAGCAGCTTAGGATCGGACACAGATACGCAGTATTTT
NA	many	TRBJ1-1	TRBV29-1	CSVEVGGTTNTEAFF	TGCAGCGTTGAAGTGGGGGGGACGACTAACACTGAAGCTTTCTTT
TRBD2	NA	TRBJ2-1	TRBV11-3	CVSRWGTSGYNKQFF	TGTGTCAGCAGATGGGGGACTAGCGGTTACAATAAGCAGTTCTTC
NA	NA	TRBJ1-6	TRBV12-3/TRBV12-4	CAGSNRGSPLHF	TGTGCCGGCAGCAACAGAGGTTCACCCCTCCACTTT
NA	NA	TRBJ2-1	TRBV6-6	CASSYPLWVGLWDEQFF	TGTGCCAGCAGTTACCCCCTGTGGGTGGGCCTTTGGGATGAGCAGTTCTTC